This entry describes one T cell receptor beta chain. Its antigen remains unidentified. J was trimmed by 3 bases and V by 0 bases; bases with no gene match: 5. The CDR3 spans 17 residues. The germline V gene has CDR1 PRHDT and CDR2 FYEKMQ (reference sequence). PCR involved 60 Vbeta and 13 Jbeta primers. The repertoire was sequenced with immunoSEQ multiplex PCR; TCRdb's copy has only in-frame clones and lacks some. The sample carries 150,000 to 170,000 clones, over 60% recorded once. This sample stems from a study of cytomegalovirus exposure and HLA in healthy donors. Study-level results: High specificity and sensitivity for cytomegalovirus status were reported for the classifier. The number of N-insertions in an Asian-associated ancestry cluster was reportedly below the approximately 700-donor mean in a later analysis.

The sample comprised PBMCs. The gene calls are TRBV13 and TRBJ2-1, with 10 bases fitting TRBD2. The source of this sequence is a woman aged 40 to 55 in good health and CMV-seronegative. CDR3 coding DNA: TGTGCCAGCAGCTTAGGCGGGCTAGCGGGAGTCTACAATGAGCAGTTCTTC. Its protein is CASSLGGLAGVYNEQFF.